The sample holds a few counts of the clone carrying this TCR beta chain. The antigen remains undetermined. Germline CDR1 and CDR2: SNHLY and FYNNEI. The CDR3 spans 12 residues. V was cut by 6 bases and J by 6 bases, with 11 bases left in between. This entry is derived from a study of human T cells and chemical hapten exposure. Overall study: The study traced per-sample TCR yield variation mainly to small differences in pooled library volumes.

The study's findings and limits: High-frequency TCRs, those above 1 in 1000, stayed the same after DPC sensitization.

Attachment of unique molecular identifiers to individual cDNA molecules was performed in the library. TCRdb re-called the RACE reads through MiXCR, storing one row per CDR3 protein. The sample holds tens of thousands of distinct CDR3 sequences, roughly 5% seen once. Sample time point: healthy volunteer bleed at 6 weeks. Unfractionated whole blood served as the source for total RNA extraction. The chain couples TRBV2 to TRBJ1-1, with D tentatively TRBD1 (6 bases). The clonotype was recovered from a human donor in good health. Some clones in this sample may be carry-over from other donors' samples. Sequences were obtained from whole blood. In DNA form, the CDR3 reads TGTGCCAGCAGAACGGCAGGGGCTGAAGCTTTCTTT. Encoded protein: CASRTAGAEAFF.